This T cell receptor (beta chain) is from a study of a mutant IDH1 vaccine in newly diagnosed glioma. Overall study context: Visit V12 was scheduled at week 35 and visit V13 at week 47.

Stated time point: week 35, safety follow-up. Vaccinated patients received 300 ug of mutant IDH1 20-mer peptide per dose, with topical imiquimod. Patients in the study were vaccinated eight times, receiving shots in weeks 1, 3, 5, 7, 11, 15, 19 and 23. The study enrolled donors with new WHO grade 3 or 4 IDH1-mutant, ATRX-lost astrocytomas. Looked up from germline, CDR1 is SGHTA and CDR2 is FQGNSA. V was clipped by 4 bases and J by 4 bases, with 17 bases between them. CDR3 length: 15 residues. Of note for this clone: Its specificity is unknown.

The table came from immunoSEQ multiplex PCR; TCRdb's copy has only in-frame clones and leaves some out. The sample has roughly 50,000 clones; 65% to 85% are singletons. This TCR came from a middle-aged man with glioma. The chain joins TRBV7-2 to TRBJ2-7; weak D call: TRBD2 (6 bases). Sequences were derived from PBMCs, sampled from a glioma patient whose treatment included an IDH1 peptide vaccine. The CDR3 DNA is TGTGCCAGCAGCTCACAGCCGGGGGTACTGTACGAGCAGTACTTC. It translates to CASSSQPGVLYEQYF.